This TCR beta chain stems from a study of blood T cell repertoires in COVID-19. Authors' processing steps: Nucleated cell counts were estimated from reference gene primer amplification. The method was immunoSEQ multiplex PCR; TCRdb's version includes in-frame clones alone and lacks a portion of them. The V and J calls and clone size come from that table; D and trimming were worked out from the DNA. This table holds about 200,000 clones, about 90% found once. Trimming cost V 4 bases and J 0 bases; bases outside gene matches: 5. The CDR3 consists of 17 residues. The germline CDR1 and CDR2 sequences are SGDLS and YYNGEE.

The chain links TRBV9 to TRBJ1-6; TRBD1 agrees at 9 bases. Material for sequencing was PBMCs or T cells enriched from blood (not recorded which). This clonotype was obtained from a man aged 30 to 45 who had recovered from COVID-19. The CDR3 DNA reads as TGTGCCAGCAGCCTTGGACAGGGGAGCTCCTATAATTCACCCCTCCACTTT. This sequence encodes CASSLGQGSSYNSPLHF.